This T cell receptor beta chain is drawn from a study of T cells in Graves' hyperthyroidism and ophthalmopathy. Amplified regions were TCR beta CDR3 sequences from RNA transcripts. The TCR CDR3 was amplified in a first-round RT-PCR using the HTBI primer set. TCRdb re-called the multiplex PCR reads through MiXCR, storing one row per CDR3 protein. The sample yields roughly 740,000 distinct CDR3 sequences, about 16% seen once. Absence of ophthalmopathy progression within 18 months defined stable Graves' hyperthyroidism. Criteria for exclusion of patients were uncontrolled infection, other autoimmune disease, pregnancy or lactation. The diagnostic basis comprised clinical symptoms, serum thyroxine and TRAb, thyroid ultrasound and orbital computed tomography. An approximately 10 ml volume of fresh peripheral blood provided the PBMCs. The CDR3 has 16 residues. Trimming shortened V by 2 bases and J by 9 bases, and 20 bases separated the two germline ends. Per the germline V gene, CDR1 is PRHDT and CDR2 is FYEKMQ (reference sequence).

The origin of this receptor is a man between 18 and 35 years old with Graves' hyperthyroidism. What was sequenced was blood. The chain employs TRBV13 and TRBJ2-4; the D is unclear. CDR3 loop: CASSLKGQLGDPIQYF. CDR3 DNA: TGTGCCAGCAGCTTAAAGGGCCAGCTCGGCGACCCCATTCAGTACTTC.